This passage covers 7 T cell receptor beta chains from one sample sequenced in a study of identical twins. TCRdb called the 5' RACE reads again in MiXCR, with one record for every CDR3 protein. Of more than 250,000 distinct CDR3 sequences in the sample, under 9.5% were seen once. This sample also belongs to another study, concerning yellow fever vaccine responses in identical twins.

What was sequenced was memory (CD45RO+) T cells sorted from blood. Receptors originate from a woman between 18 and 30 years old in good health.

In its sample, this clonotype was seen many times. This chain joins TRBV15 and TRBJ2-2; 7 bases map to TRBD2. Germline CDR1 LNHNV, CDR2 YYDKDF (reference sequence). Germline trimming cut 8 bases from V and 3 bases from J; bases unmatched to any gene: 3. The CDR3 runs to 13 residues. The DNA of the CDR3 is TGTGCCACCTCGGGAGGCTACACCGGGGAGCTGTTTTTT. As protein: CATSGGYTGELFF.

The rearrangement links TRBV20-1 to TRBJ1-4; D gene uncertain. The CDR3 contains 12 residues. V lost 6 bases, J lost 8 bases, and 13 bases lay in between. Germline assignment: CDR1 DFQATT and CDR2 SNEGSKA (reference sequence). CDR3 DNA sequence: TGCAGTGCCTTGGCCCTGTCGGAAAAACTGTTTTTT. This sequence encodes CSALALSEKLFF.

This clonotype was seen repeatedly, ten times or more. The chain links TRBV7-9 to TRBJ1-2, with D possibly being TRBD1 (6 bases). The CDR3 extends over 15 amino acids. Trimming removed 1 base from V and 3 bases from J, with 12 bases in between. The germline CDR1 and CDR2 sequences are SEHNR and FQNEAQ (reference sequence). CDR3 sequence: CASSLVQRQDYGYTF. DNA for the CDR3: TGTGCCAGCAGCTTAGTTCAACGACAGGACTATGGCTACACCTTC.

This clonotype has just a few counts. This sequence joins TRBV4-1 and TRBJ2-7, with TRBD2 matching over 9 bases. The CDR3 runs 15 residues. Germline CDR1 reads MGHRA; CDR2 reads YSYEKL. V shed 2 bases and J 2 bases; nucleotides not matched to a gene: 4. The CDR3 spells CASSQTSGGPYEQYV. CDR3 DNA: TGCGCCAGCAGCCAAACCAGCGGGGGGCCCTACGAGCAGTACGTC.

In its sample, this clonotype was seen many times. The chain has TRBV29-1 and TRBJ2-1; TRBD2 agrees at 8 bases. The germline V gene encodes CDR1 SQVTM and CDR2 ANQGSEA. This CDR3 has 19 residues. J was trimmed by 6 bases and V by 2 bases; bases with no gene match: 21. CDR3 in amino acids: CSVEQEGLAGFWDGNEQFF. DNA of the CDR3: TGCAGCGTTGAACAAGAGGGGCTAGCGGGTTTCTGGGATGGCAATGAGCAGTTCTTC.

The genes are TRBV3-1 and TRBJ1-1, with 9 bases lining up with TRBD1. V was clipped by 3 bases and J by 4 bases; unmatched bases: 6. The CDR3 sequence is 15 residues long. Per germline, CDR1 LGHDT and CDR2 YNNKEL (reference sequence). CDR3 sequence: CASSHLHRGLTEAFF. The CDR3, as DNA: TGTGCCAGCAGCCACTTACACAGGGGGCTCACTGAAGCTTTCTTT.

This clonotype came up a few times. V usage is TRBV5-1 and J usage is TRBJ1-4, with 7 bases that match TRBD1. V dropped 4 bases and J dropped 5; count of bases not matched to a gene: 8. The CDR3 extends over 15 amino acids. Germline assignment: CDR1 SGHRS and CDR2 YFSETQ. CDR3 sequence reads: CASSRSGTDNEKLFF. For the CDR3, the DNA is TGCGCCAGCAGCAGATCCGGGACAGACAATGAAAAACTGTTTTTT.